What follows describes a single T cell receptor beta chain. The sample belongs to a study of blood T cell repertoires in COVID-19. Study information: Sites across the United States, Italy and Spain contributed samples from acute and convalescent COVID-19.

This CDR3 region has 16 residues. Germline CDR1 is SGHRS and CDR2 is YFSETQ. With 0 bases clipped from V and 8 bases from J, the junction kept 6 bases outside the gene matches. As handled by the study authors: Amplifying reference gene primers gave estimates of nucleated cell counts. Assay: immunoSEQ multiplex PCR; the TCRdb copy retains only in-frame clones and omits some. From that table come the V and J calls and clone size; the DNA was used to work out D and trimming. The sample shows about 250,000 clones, around nine tenths of them seen only once. The clonotype comes from a woman between 40 and 55 years old who had recovered from COVID-19. Sequencing input: peripheral blood. J is TRBJ1-4 and V is TRBV5-1; 11 nucleotides match TRBD1. CDR3 loop: CASSLEPGTGGEKLFF. The CDR3, as DNA: TGCGCCAGCAGCTTGGAGCCAGGGACAGGGGGGGAAAAACTGTTTTTT.